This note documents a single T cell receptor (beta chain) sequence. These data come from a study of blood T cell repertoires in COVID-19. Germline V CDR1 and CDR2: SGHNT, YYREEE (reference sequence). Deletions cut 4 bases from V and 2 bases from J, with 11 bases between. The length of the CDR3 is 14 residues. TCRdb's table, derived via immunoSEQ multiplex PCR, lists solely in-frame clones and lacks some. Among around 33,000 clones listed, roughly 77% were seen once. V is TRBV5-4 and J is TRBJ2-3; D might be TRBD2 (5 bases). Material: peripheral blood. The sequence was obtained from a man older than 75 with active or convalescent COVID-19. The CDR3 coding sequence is TGTGCCAGCAGCATCGGACTTGCCACAGATACGCAGTATTTT. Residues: CASSIGLATDTQYF.